This is a list of T cell receptor beta chains from one sample in a study of shared clonotypes between healthy human individuals. Method: immunoSEQ multiplex PCR; TCRdb's copy keeps in-frame clones and lacks some. The sample carries 1.6 million or so clones, 98% recorded once. The sample consisted of naive CD4+ T cells sorted from blood. The receptors shown here come from a man aged 25 to 40 in good health. Both conserved end residues are part of each CDR3. A D gene is named only where the DNA matches it firmly. Rows give clone size only sometimes, using once, few, many, or a class for an expanded clone.

TRBD2 | TRBJ2-2 | - | TRBV2 | CASSERGGHPNTGELFF | TGTGCCAGCAGTGAGCGGGGGGGACATCCGAACACCGGGGAGCTGTTTTTT
- | TRBJ2-6 | - | TRBV11-2 | CASSRVSAGANVLTF | TGTGCCAGCAGCCGGGTATCGGCGGGGGCCAACGTCCTGACTTTC
- | TRBJ2-7 | - | TRBV5-4 | CASSQWGVYEQYF | TGTGCCAGCAGCCAATGGGGAGTCTACGAGCAGTACTTC
- | TRBJ2-6 | - | TRBV6-1 | CATGSGVTGANVLTF | TGTGCCACCGGTTCGGGAGTTACTGGGGCCAACGTCCTGACTTTC
TRBD1 | TRBJ1-3 | - | TRBV7-8 | CASSSHDGTGRNTIYF | TGTGCCAGCAGCTCTCACGACGGGACAGGGAGAAACACCATATATTTT
- | TRBJ2-7 | - | TRBV6-1 | CASRPPSVEQYF | TGTGCCAGCAGGCCCCCCTCTGTAGAGCAGTACTTC
TRBD2 | TRBJ2-3 | - | TRBV10-3 | CAIRAGTSGRTDTQYF | TGTGCCATCAGGGCTGGGACTAGCGGCCGCACAGATACGCAGTATTTT
- | TRBJ1-1 | - | TRBV28 | CASSLLGDTEAFF | TGTGCCAGCAGTTTGCTGGGGGACACTGAAGCTTTCTTT
- | TRBJ2-1 | - | TRBV6-1 | CASSEEGRYNEQFF | TGTGCCAGCAGTGAGGAGGGGCGCTACAATGAGCAGTTCTTC
- | TRBJ2-5 | - | TRBV20-1 | CSRSQETQYF | TGCAGCCGAAGTCAAGAGACCCAGTACTTC
- | TRBJ2-7 | - | TRBV18 | CASSPPGGLGNEQYF | TGTGCCAGCTCACCACCGGGGGGCCTAGGGAACGAGCAGTACTTC
TRBD1 | TRBJ2-7 | - | TRBV4-1 | CASSQLDRVAYEQYF | TGCGCCAGCAGCCAATTAGACAGGGTGGCCTACGAGCAGTACTTC
- | TRBJ1-4 | - | TRBV30 | CARTGGAGKLFF | TGTGCTCGGACTGGGGGAGCGGGTAAACTGTTTTTT
TRBD1 | TRBJ2-5 | - | TRBV28 | CASSLGQGRGAQETQYF | TGTGCCAGCAGTTTAGGACAGGGGAGGGGAGCCCAAGAGACCCAGTACTTC
- | TRBJ1-4 | - | TRBV15 | CATQRGGGAGEKLFF | TGTGCCACCCAGCGGGGCGGGGGCGCTGGGGAAAAACTGTTTTTT
- | TRBJ1-5 | - | TRBV11-2 | CASSLGSTFYSNQPQHF | TGTGCCAGCAGCTTAGGGTCGACTTTTTATAGCAATCAGCCCCAGCATTTT
TRBD2 | TRBJ2-2 | - | TRBV10-1 | CASSETGGGTGELFF | TGCGCCAGCAGTGAGACGGGAGGGGGTACCGGGGAGCTGTTTTTT
- | TRBJ1-5 | - | TRBV4-2 | CASSQDGMGGRHQPQHF | TGTGCCAGCAGCCAAGATGGTATGGGAGGTCGACATCAGCCCCAGCATTTT
- | TRBJ2-2 | - | TRBV29-1 | CSVELRYTGELFF | TGCAGCGTTGAACTGAGGTACACCGGGGAGCTGTTTTTT
- | TRBJ1-2 | - | TRBV28 | CASSLGYGHGYTF | TGTGCCAGCAGTCTAGGGTATGGTCATGGCTACACCTTC
- | TRBJ2-7 | - | TRBV10-3 | CAISASSYEQYF | TGTGCCATCAGTGCGAGCTCCTACGAGCAGTACTTC
- | TRBJ1-4 | - | TRBV6-1 | CASSTYRENEKLFF | TGTGCCAGCAGCACCTACAGGGAAAATGAAAAACTGTTTTTT
- | TRBJ2-7 | - | TRBV11-2 | CASSLTPRTVLSYEQYF | TGTGCCAGCAGCCTTACCCCGAGGACAGTTCTTTCCTACGAGCAGTACTTC
- | TRBJ2-7 | - | TRBV11-2 | CASSLAASEGFTYEQYF | TGTGCCAGCAGCTTAGCTGCCTCAGAAGGATTCACCTACGAGCAGTACTTC
- | TRBJ2-3 | - | TRBV28 | CASSWGSSDTQYF | TGTGCCAGCAGTTGGGGAAGCTCAGATACGCAGTATTTT
- | TRBJ2-1 | - | TRBV14 | CASQSAGSYNEQFF | TGTGCCAGCCAATCGGCTGGTTCCTACAATGAGCAGTTCTTC
TRBD1 | TRBJ2-1 | - | TRBV10-1 | CASSGGTGARSYNEQFF | TGCGCCAGCAGTGGGGGGACAGGGGCCCGCTCCTACAATGAGCAGTTCTTC
- | TRBJ2-7 | - | TRBV5-4 | CASSLSLKSYEQYF | TGTGCCAGCAGCTTGAGCCTCAAATCCTACGAGCAGTACTTC
TRBD1 | TRBJ1-3 | - | TRBV9 | CASSVPGGSNTIYF | TGTGCCAGCAGCGTCCCAGGGGGCTCAAACACCATATATTTT
TRBD2 | TRBJ2-1 | - | TRBV7-9 | CASSLAEISGRYNEQFF | TGTGCCAGCAGCTTAGCCGAAATTAGCGGGAGATACAATGAGCAGTTCTTC
TRBD1 | TRBJ2-3 | - | TRBV2 | CASSGDRADTQYF | TGTGCCAGCAGTGGGGACAGGGCAGATACGCAGTATTTT
TRBD1 | TRBJ1-5 | - | TRBV2 | CASRKTGGFDQPQHF | TGTGCCAGCCGTAAAACAGGGGGTTTCGATCAGCCCCAGCATTTT
TRBD2 | TRBJ2-3 | - | TRBV27 | CASSQTTSGRTDTQYF | TGTGCCAGCAGCCAAACTACTAGCGGGCGCACAGATACGCAGTATTTT
- | TRBJ2-3 | once | TRBV10-2 | CASSVTFLGDTQYF | TGCGCCAGCAGTGTTACATTTCTTGGAGATACGCAGTATTTT
- | TRBJ1-5 | - | TRBV15 | CATSRTGSNQPQHF | TGTGCCACCAGCAGAACAGGTAGCAATCAGCCCCAGCATTTT
TRBD2 | TRBJ2-5 | - | TRBV4-3 | CASSRKGGETQYF | TGCGCCAGCAGCCGAAAGGGAGGGGAGACCCAGTACTTC
TRBD1 | TRBJ2-7 | once | TRBV5-1 | CASSPGDRNYEQYF | TGCGCCAGCAGCCCGGGGGACAGGAACTACGAGCAGTACTTC
TRBD2 | TRBJ2-1 | - | TRBV7-6 | CASSLVLSGGFDEQFF | TGTGCCAGCAGCTTAGTCCTCTCGGGAGGGTTCGATGAGCAGTTCTTC
- | TRBJ2-2 | - | TRBV5-8 | CASRELVPGELFF | TGTGCCAGCAGGGAACTAGTTCCCGGGGAGCTGTTTTTT
TRBD1 | TRBJ1-5 | - | TRBV2 | CATRQGMGQPQHF | TGTGCCACCAGACAGGGAATGGGTCAGCCCCAGCATTTT
TRBD2 | TRBJ2-7 | - | TRBV7-6 | CASSLTSGSYEQYF | TGTGCCAGCAGCCTAACTAGCGGTTCCTACGAGCAGTACTTC
TRBD2 | TRBJ2-5 | - | TRBV10-2 | CASRIKGTSGTSQETQYF | TGCGCCAGCAGAATTAAGGGGACTAGCGGTACCAGCCAAGAGACCCAGTACTTC
TRBD1 | TRBJ2-3 | - | TRBV6-5 | CASSKTGGGTDTQYF | TGTGCCAGCAGTAAGACAGGGGGCGGCACAGATACGCAGTATTTT
TRBD2 | TRBJ2-1 | - | TRBV5-1 | CASSRLTSGRTSEQFF | TGCGCCAGCAGCCGACTCACTAGCGGGAGAACGAGTGAGCAGTTCTTC
- | TRBJ2-7 | - | TRBV29-1 | CSVNQGPYEQYF | TGCAGCGTTAACCAGGGCCCCTACGAGCAGTACTTC
TRBD2 | TRBJ2-1 | - | TRBV4-1 | CASSQKMRTSGTNEQFF | TGCGCCAGCAGCCAAAAGATGAGGACTAGCGGAACCAATGAGCAGTTCTTC
- | TRBJ2-3 | - | TRBV7-6 | CASSLVPRGAGVDTQYF | TGTGCCAGCAGCTTAGTACCACGGGGGGCTGGGGTGGATACGCAGTATTTT
- | TRBJ2-4 | - | TRBV29-1 | CSVDWGQGTDF | -
TRBD2 | TRBJ2-2 | - | TRBV19 | CASSTRTSGSAGELFF | TGTGCCAGTAGTACCCGGACTAGCGGGAGCGCCGGGGAGCTGTTTTTT
- | TRBJ2-1 | - | TRBV30 | CAWSGWRSYNEQFF | TGTGCCTGGAGTGGATGGAGATCCTACAATGAGCAGTTCTTC
- | TRBJ2-7 | - | TRBV9 | CASSVGDRDSYEQYF | TGTGCCAGCAGCGTAGGTGATAGAGACTCCTACGAGCAGTACTTC
TRBD1 | TRBJ2-7 | - | TRBV27 | CASSKGQGSYEQYF | TGTGCCAGCAGCAAGGGACAGGGTTCCTACGAGCAGTACTTC
- | TRBJ1-1 | - | TRBV7-3 | CASSAGAGEAFF | TGTGCCAGCAGCGCAGGGGCTGGTGAAGCTTTCTTT
TRBD2 | TRBJ2-5 | - | TRBV11-3 | CASSSDPSGQETQYF | TGTGCCAGCAGCTCCGACCCTAGCGGGCAAGAGACCCAGTACTTC
TRBD2 | TRBJ2-1 | - | TRBV18 | CASEPPGLALDNEQFF | TGTGCCAGCGAACCCCCGGGACTAGCGCTTGACAATGAGCAGTTCTTC
TRBD2 | TRBJ2-3 | - | TRBV9 | CASSVGIASGSTDTQYF | TGTGCCAGCAGCGTAGGGATTGCTAGCGGCAGCACAGATACGCAGTATTTT
- | TRBJ2-6 | - | TRBV4-3 | CASSRESATRYTGANVLTF | TGCGCCAGCAGCCGAGAGTCAGCTACCCGTTACACTGGGGCCAACGTCCTGACTTTC
TRBD1 | TRBJ1-5 | - | TRBV2 | CASSAGGYRSQPQHF | TGTGCCAGCAGTGCAGGGGGCTACAGGAGTCAGCCCCAGCATTTT